Listed here are 28 T cell receptor beta chains from one sample, sequenced in a study of Ad26.COV2.S vaccination and SARS-CoV-2 variants. Stated treatment: around 19 received Ad26.COV2.S at low or high dose, single or two shots; several received placebo; per-sample allocation not given. Collection of the samples took place on day 63 after the first injection of vaccine or placebo. Assay used: immunoSEQ multiplex PCR; TCRdb lists only in-frame clones, some missing. The data hold hundreds of thousands of clones, with about 89% observed a single time. The sequencing used peripheral blood, collected in a trial of Ad26.COV2.S vaccine versus placebo. All receptors come from a person between 18 and 59 years old who received the Ad26.COV2.S COVID-19 vaccine or a placebo.

The chain is built from TRBV6-5 and TRBJ1-4; D uncertain. Germline V CDR1 and CDR2: MNHEY, SVGAGI. This CDR3 is built from 13 residues. The CDR3 loop is CATQWITNEKLFF. The CDR3 nucleotides read TGTGCTACACAGTGGATAACTAATGAAAAACTGTTTTTT.

J is TRBJ1-1 and V is TRBV5-1; D unclear. Trimming took 5 bases from V and 1 from J, leaving 9 bases between them. The CDR3 totals 13 residues. The germline V gene encodes CDR1 SGHRS and CDR2 YFSETQ. CDR3 protein: CASSFSANTEAFF. CDR3 DNA: TGCGCCAGCAGTTTCTCGGCGAACACTGAAGCTTTCTTT.

This chain connects TRBV9 to TRBJ2-7; D may be TRBD1 (5 bases). The CDR3 runs 17 residues. The ends were cut back, 0 bases at V and 3 bases at J, with 19 bases in the middle. The germline V gene encodes CDR1 SGDLS and CDR2 YYNGEE. The CDR3 loop reads CASSVARVERLHYEQYF. CDR3 sequence (DNA): TGTGCCAGCAGCGTAGCCAGGGTGGAGCGCCTCCACTACGAGCAGTACTTC. Variable domain in full (rest from reference TRBV9 and TRBJ2-7): DSGVTQTPKHLITATGQRVTLRCSPRSGDLSVYWYQQSLDQGLQFLIQYYNGEERAKGNILERFSAQQFPDLHSELNLSSLELGDSALYFCASSVARVERLHYEQYFGPGTRLTVT.

The V and J genes are TRBV25-1 and TRBJ2-7, with D uncertain. The V end lost 6 bases, the J end lost 2 bases, and 8 bases lay between the germline ends. CDR3 length: 12 residues. Germline values: CDR1 MGHDK, CDR2 SYGVNS. The DNA of the CDR3 is TGTGCCAGCAGCGACGGAACCTACGAGCAGTACTTC. Translated: CASSDGTYEQYF.

This clone has more than one count but fewer than ten. CDR3 in amino acids: CASSLTQGNEQYF. Here the CDR3 DNA reads TGTGCCAGCAGCTTAACACAGGGAAACGAGCAGTACTTC. The gene calls are TRBV7-3 and TRBJ2-7; weak D call: TRBD1 (6 bases). Trimming removed 0 bases at V and 5 bases at J, with 8 bases between. The CDR3 is made up of 13 amino acids. The germline V gene encodes CDR1 SGHTA and CDR2 FQGTGA.

Details on this clone: Other DNA sequences from this sample encode an identical CDR3 as well. The rearrangement uses TRBV19 and TRBJ1-5; D unclear. The V end was cut by 3 bases, the J end by 0 bases, with 9 bases between. There are 15 residues in the CDR3. Germline V gives CDR1 LNHDA, CDR2 SQIVND (reference sequence). The CDR3 region is CASSIGGISNQPQHF. The DNA for the CDR3 is TGTGCCAGTAGTATCGGTGGAATTAGCAATCAGCCCCAGCATTTT.

This sequence joins TRBV18 and TRBJ2-7; no firm D call. Germline V gene lookup returns CDR1 KGHSH and CDR2 LQKENI. The CDR3 has 12 amino acids. Trimming left V 6 bases short and J 6 bases short, with 12 bases between. The CDR3 nucleotides read TGTGCCAGCTCTCCCACTGCTCTCGAGCAGTACTTC. It codes for CASSPTALEQYF.

The chain joins TRBV7-9 to TRBJ2-2; TRBD1 might be the D (6 bases). This CDR3 spans 14 amino acids. V was clipped by 8 bases and J by 4 bases, with 14 bases between them. Germline V gene data show CDR1 as SEHNR and CDR2 as FQNEAQ (reference sequence). The CDR3 reads CASRTTGSTGELFF. The CDR3 nucleotides are TGTGCCAGCCGAACGACAGGATCCACCGGGGAGCTGTTTTTT.

V is TRBV2 and J is TRBJ1-5; possible D gene TRBD1, 5 bases. The CDR3 is made up of 14 amino acids. Germline V gene lookup returns CDR1 SNHLY and CDR2 FYNNEI. The germline V and J ends were trimmed by 10 bases and 5 bases, with 18 bases remaining between them. CDR3 nucleotide sequence: TGTGCCACCTCATCCCGGACGGGGGATCAGCCCCAGCATTTT. Its translation: CATSSRTGDQPQHF.

The genes are TRBV10-3 and TRBJ2-3; TRBD2 might be the D (6 bases). This CDR3 is built from 13 residues. Trimming stripped 8 bases from V and 2 bases from J, with 11 bases between. In germline, CDR1 is ENHRY, CDR2 SYGVKD. The CDR3 loop is CAIRLGPTDTQYF. The CDR3 DNA follows: TGTGCCATCCGACTAGGGCCCACAGATACGCAGTATTTT.

The chain is built from TRBV5-6 and TRBJ2-7; the D is unclear. Trimming removed 0 bases from V and 5 bases from J, with 6 bases in between. CDR3 length: 12 residues. CDR1 is SGHDT, CDR2 YYEEEE, per germline. CDR3 amino acids: CASSLGSDEQYF. For the CDR3, the DNA is TGTGCCAGCAGCTTGGGAAGTGACGAGCAGTACTTC.

V gene TRBV6-5 combines with J gene TRBJ2-7, with a tentative D call TRBD2 (6 bases). The CDR3 loop spans 15 amino acids. The V end was cut by 8 bases, the J end by 0 bases, with 17 bases between. The germline gives CDR1 MNHEY, CDR2 SVGAGI. The CDR3 sequence is CASSGRDASSYEQYF. For the CDR3, the DNA is TGTGCCAGCTCGGGGCGGGACGCGAGCTCCTACGAGCAGTACTTC.

The rearrangement joins TRBV6-5 to TRBJ1-2; D gene unclear. Deletions cut 2 bases from V and 4 bases from J, with 14 bases between. The CDR3 spans 15 residues. From germline, CDR1 is MNHEY and CDR2 SVGAGI. CDR3 coding DNA: TGTGCCAGCAGTTACGTCAATAGACCTACCTATGGCTACACCTTC. It translates to CASSYVNRPTYGYTF.

This clone was found once. The chain joins TRBV19 to TRBJ1-6, with 9 bases that match TRBD1. This CDR3 comprises 15 residues. In germline, CDR1 is LNHDA, CDR2 SQIVND (reference sequence). With V trimmed by 6 bases and J by 7 bases, 7 bases remained unmatched. In nucleotides, the CDR3 is TGTGCCAGTAGCCCTGGGACAGGGTTGAATTCACCCCTCCACTTT. It encodes CASSPGTGLNSPLHF.

The V and J genes are TRBV7-2 and TRBJ2-3; D gene unclear. V lost 4 bases and J lost 6, with 11 bases in between. Germline assignment: CDR1 SGHTA and CDR2 FQGNSA. The CDR3 totals 13 residues. CDR3 residues: CASSSNSRDTQYF. For the CDR3, the DNA is TGTGCCAGCAGCTCTAACAGTAGGGATACGCAGTATTTT.

The genes are TRBV5-1 and TRBJ2-2, with D possibly being TRBD2 (5 bases). The CDR3 loop spans 15 amino acids. The V gene's germline CDR1 is SGHRS and CDR2 YFSETQ. V was shortened by 0 bases and J by 5 bases, with 11 bases between the two germline ends. CDR3 sequence reads: CASSLGEGSTGELFF. For the CDR3, the DNA is TGCGCCAGCAGCTTGGGCGAGGGTTCGACCGGGGAGCTGTTTTTT.

The V gene is TRBV6-2 or TRBV6-3, the J gene TRBJ2-7, with D perhaps TRBD2 (5 bases). Trimming took off 3 bases at V and 7 bases at J, with 16 bases between the two ends. Germline V CDR1 and CDR2: MNHEY, SVGEGT. The CDR3 contains 14 residues. Here the CDR3 reads CASSYDLEATEQYF. CDR3 nucleotides: TGTGCCAGCAGTTATGACCTGGAGGCTACGGAGCAGTACTTC.

This sequence joins TRBV19 and TRBJ2-2; 8 bases match TRBD1. There are 15 residues in the CDR3. The J segment lost 5 bases and the V segment lost 2 bases, leaving 4 bases of the junction unmatched. The germline CDR1 and CDR2 sequences are LNHDA and SQIVND (reference sequence). CDR3 coding DNA: TGTGCCAGTAGTATAACCAGGGGGCGGACCGGGGAGCTGTTTTTT. As protein: CASSITRGRTGELFF.

J is TRBJ2-3 and V is TRBV4-1; no clear D gene. Per the germline V gene, CDR1 is MGHRA and CDR2 is YSYEKL. Trimming left V 4 bases short and J 3 bases short, with 11 bases between. This CDR3 region has 14 residues. The CDR3 loop is CASSPRSLTDTQYF. The CDR3 DNA sequence: TGCGCCAGCAGCCCAAGATCTCTAACAGATACGCAGTATTTT.

V usage is TRBV15 and J usage is TRBJ1-5; D is undetermined. Germline V gives CDR1 LNHNV, CDR2 YYDKDF (reference sequence). This CDR3 has 15 amino acids. The germline V and J ends were trimmed by 0 bases and 4 bases, with 10 bases remaining between them. Here the CDR3 DNA reads TGTGCCACCAGCAGAGATCCCCAGGTAAATCAGCCCCAGCATTTT. The encoded protein is CATSRDPQVNQPQHF.

The rearrangement uses TRBV3-1 (or the pseudogene TRBV3-2) and TRBJ2-1; 16 bases match TRBD2. CDR1 is LGHDT and CDR2 is YNNKEL in the germline V gene (reference sequence). The CDR3 is 18 amino acids. Trimming cost V 6 bases and J 0 bases; bases outside gene matches: 5. The CDR3 sequence: CASRGTSGGVSSYNEQFF. In DNA form, the CDR3 reads TGTGCCAGCAGAGGGACTAGCGGGGGGGTTAGCTCCTACAATGAGCAGTTCTTC.

The CDR3 region is CASSLVVGLAEITDTQYF. The CDR3 nucleotides are TGTGCCAGCAGCTTAGTGGTTGGGCTAGCGGAAATCACAGATACGCAGTATTTT. This chain uses TRBV5-8 with TRBJ2-3; 7 bases align to TRBD2. Unmatched junction bases numbered 14, after V lost 2 bases and J lost 2 bases. The CDR3 runs 18 residues. Germline V CDR1 and CDR2: SGHTS, YDEGEE.

CDR3 amino acids: CASSQDRTGPDTQYF. The DNA of the CDR3 is TGCGCCAGCAGCCAAGACAGGACCGGCCCAGATACGCAGTATTTT. This sequence joins TRBV4-3 and TRBJ2-3; D is unresolved. V was clipped by 0 bases and J by 4 bases, with 11 bases between them. This CDR3 region has 15 residues. Germline CDR1 is LGHNA and CDR2 is YSLEER.

This chain joins TRBV11-3 and TRBJ2-1, with D possibly TRBD2 on 5 matching bases. Germline assignment: CDR1 SGHNT and CDR2 YENEEA. The V end lost 5 bases, the J end lost 4 bases, and 12 bases lay between the germline ends. The CDR3 has 14 residues. CDR3 amino acids: CASSPGGLYNEQFF. CDR3 sequence (DNA): TGTGCCAGCAGCCCGGGCGGGTTGTACAATGAGCAGTTCTTC.

The chain is built from TRBV27 and TRBJ2-7, with D possibly matching TRBD1 (6 bases). This CDR3 contains 14 residues. Germline V gene lookup returns CDR1 MNHEY and CDR2 SMNVEV (reference sequence). Trimming took 5 bases from V and 3 from J, leaving 14 bases between them. Here the CDR3 DNA reads TGTGCCAGCAGTCCACGGACAGATTACTACGAGCAGTACTTC. Translated: CASSPRTDYYEQYF.

The chain is built from TRBV4-3 and TRBJ1-1; possibly TRBD1 for D (5 bases). This CDR3 spans 17 amino acids. CDR1 and CDR2 (germline): LGHNA, YSLEER. Trimming left V 0 bases short and J 0 bases short, with 14 bases between. CDR3 protein: CASSQDRQNLMNTEAFF. In nucleotides, the CDR3 is TGCGCCAGCAGCCAAGATCGACAGAACCTCATGAACACTGAAGCTTTCTTT.

The genes are TRBV5-4 and TRBJ1-3, with no clear D. The CDR3 runs 15 residues. Trimming removed 3 bases from V and 2 bases from J, with 12 bases in between. Looked up from germline, CDR1 is SGHNT and CDR2 is YYREEE (reference sequence). The CDR3 is CASSSQTPAGNTIYF. CDR3 coding DNA: TGTGCCAGCAGCTCTCAGACTCCCGCTGGAAACACCATATATTTT.

V gene TRBV24-1 combines with J gene TRBJ1-5; D perhaps matches TRBD1 (6 bases). The CDR3 runs 14 residues. Germline V gene data show CDR1 as KGHDR and CDR2 as SFDVKD. Trimming cost V 7 bases and J 4 bases, with 13 bases left between them. The CDR3 reads CATSPGGRNQPQHF. Written as DNA, the CDR3 is TGTGCCACCAGCCCGGGGGGGCGAAATCAGCCCCAGCATTTT.